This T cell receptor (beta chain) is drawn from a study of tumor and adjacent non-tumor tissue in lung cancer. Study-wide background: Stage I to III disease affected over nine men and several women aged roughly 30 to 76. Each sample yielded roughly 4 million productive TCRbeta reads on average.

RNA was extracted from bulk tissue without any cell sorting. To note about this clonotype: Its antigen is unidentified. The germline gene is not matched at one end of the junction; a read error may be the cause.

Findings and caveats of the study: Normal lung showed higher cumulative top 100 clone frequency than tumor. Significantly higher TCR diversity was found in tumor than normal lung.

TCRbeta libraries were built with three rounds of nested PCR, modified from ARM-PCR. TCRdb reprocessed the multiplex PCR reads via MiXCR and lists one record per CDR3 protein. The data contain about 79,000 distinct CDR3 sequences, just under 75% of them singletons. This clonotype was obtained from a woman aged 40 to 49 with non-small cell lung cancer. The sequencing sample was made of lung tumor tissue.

CDR3 in DNA: TGCAGTCCTAGAGTGGGACGGGATAATCCATCCCTCCACTTT. As protein: CSPRVGRDNPSLHF. The V gene is TRBV20-1, the J gene TRBJ1-6, with a tentative D call TRBD1 (5 bases). Looked up from germline, CDR1 is DFQATT and CDR2 is SNEGSKA (reference sequence). This CDR3 spans 14 amino acids.